Shown below are 26 T cell receptor beta chains from a single sample sequenced in a study of T cells in Graves' hyperthyroidism and ophthalmopathy (dated by TCRdb to the late 2010s). Receptor libraries were prepared by multiplex PCR. Sequenced on an Illumina HiSeq 2000. TCR beta CDR3 regions were amplified from RNA transcripts. The first round of RT-PCR for the TCR CDR3 was performed with the HTBI primer set and the Qiagen OneStep RT-PCR kit. Starting from the raw public reads, TCRdb applied fastp trimming at Q25, assembled clones with MiXCR and retained in-frame beta chains. Identical CDR3 proteins give one entry, which carries the most common genes and DNA. This sample has 350,000 to 400,000 distinct CDR3 sequences in its table, and 15% of those were observed once. In total, the top ten clones hold approximately 30% of the sample. The sample consisted of blood. These receptor sequences come from a woman aged 30 to 39 with Graves' hyperthyroidism.

This clonotype was seen ten or more times. V is TRBV9 and J is TRBJ2-7; tentatively, D is TRBD2 (6 bases). The CDR3 loop spans 15 amino acids. The ends were cut back, 3 bases at V and 0 bases at J, with 13 bases in the middle. Germline CDR1 is SGDLS and CDR2 is YYNGEE. CDR3 nucleotides: TGTGCCAGCAGCGCAGGGACTTTAAGCTCCTACGAGCAGTACTTC. This translates into CASSAGTLSSYEQYF.

At least ten counts were recorded for this clonotype. V and J are TRBV28 and TRBJ2-5, with D maybe TRBD1 (7 bases). The V gene's germline CDR1 is MDHEN and CDR2 SYDVKM. The CDR3 length is 15 residues. V was cut by 5 bases and J by 3 bases, with 16 bases left in between. CDR3 protein: CASSDPGGFEETQYF. CDR3 DNA: TGTGCCAGCAGTGACCCAGGGGGGTTTGAAGAGACCCAGTACTTC.

In this sample, this clonotype turned up a few times. The chain couples TRBV25-1 to TRBJ2-5; D is possibly TRBD2 (6 bases). The CDR3 extends over 15 amino acids. The ends were cut back, 5 bases at V and 2 bases at J, with 15 bases in the middle. Germline V gene data show CDR1 as MGHDK and CDR2 as SYGVNS. CDR3 in DNA: TGTGCCAGCAGTTGGGGACTGGATACTCAAGAGACCCAGTACTTC. Residues: CASSWGLDTQETQYF.

In its sample, this clonotype was seen a few times. The junction differs from germline at one of its ends, possibly a read error. V and J are TRBV27 and TRBJ1-1; TRBD1 might be the D (5 bases). The CDR3 has 12 amino acids. Germline V CDR1 and CDR2: MNHEY, SMNVEV (reference sequence). The CDR3 is CASSLGTTEASF. In DNA form, the CDR3 reads TGTGCCAGCAGTTTAGGGACCACTGAAGCTTCCTTT.

The chain employs TRBV5-1 and TRBJ1-5, with 7 nucleotides matching TRBD1. Germline V CDR1 and CDR2: SGHRS, YFSETQ. V shed 4 bases, J shed 4 bases, and the junction held 5 bases outside the gene matches. The CDR3 runs 14 residues. This CDR3 reads CASSTGTANQPQHF. For the CDR3, the DNA is TGCGCCAGCAGCACCGGGACAGCAAATCAGCCCCAGCATTTT.

This clonotype was seen a single time. The CDR3 here is CASSQPGQGRRKTQYF. The CDR3 DNA reads TGTGCCAGCAGCCAACCGGGACAGGGTCGTCGAAAGACCCAGTACTTC. V is TRBV11-2 and J is TRBJ2-5; 9 positions agree with TRBD1. With 5 bases clipped from V and 6 bases from J, the junction kept 13 bases outside the gene matches. The CDR3 is 16 residues long. In germline, CDR1 is SGHAT, CDR2 FQNNGV.

The gene calls are TRBV5-8 and TRBJ1-2; 12 nucleotides align to TRBD1. CDR1 and CDR2 from the germline V gene are SGHTS and YDEGEE. This CDR3 has 15 amino acids. Trimming removed 8 bases from V and 4 bases from J; junction bases left unmatched: 9. The CDR3 reads CASSSGTGGTYGYTF. As DNA, the CDR3 is TGTGCCAGTAGCAGTGGGACAGGGGGCACCTATGGCTACACCTTC.

This clonotype was observed many times. The chain links TRBV7-9 to TRBJ2-1; TRBD2 agrees at 13 bases. The germline CDR1 and CDR2 sequences are SEHNR and FQNEAQ (reference sequence). V lost 3 bases and J lost 8; bases outside the gene matches: 4. There are 15 residues in the CDR3. The CDR3 sequence is CASSFGTSGIDEQFF. Here the CDR3 DNA reads TGTGCCAGCAGCTTCGGGACTAGCGGGATCGATGAGCAGTTCTTC.

The chain combines TRBV20-1 with TRBJ2-1, with TRBD2 as a possible D gene (5 bases). This CDR3 contains 14 residues. The germline V gene encodes CDR1 DFQATT and CDR2 SNEGSKA (reference sequence). Trimming pared 0 bases from V and 3 bases from J, leaving 9 bases between. CDR3 region: CSARDRTLYNEQFF. The CDR3 nucleotides are TGCAGTGCTAGAGACAGGACTCTCTACAATGAGCAGTTCTTC.

The table lists this clonotype with a few counts. The rearrangement joins TRBV7-9 to TRBJ1-1, with a tentative D call TRBD1 (5 bases). Trimming cost V 5 bases and J 1 base, with 11 bases left between them. Germline-derived CDR1 and CDR2 are SEHNR and FQNEAQ (reference sequence). The CDR3 covers 14 residues. CDR3 coding DNA: TGTGCCAGCAGCCGGCAAAGGGGGAACACTGAAGCTTTCTTT. Amino acids: CASSRQRGNTEAFF.

The chain employs TRBV7-9 and TRBJ2-1; possible D gene TRBD2, 5 bases. V lost 1 base and J lost 2, with 12 bases in between. CDR1 and CDR2 (germline): SEHNR, FQNEAQ (reference sequence). The CDR3 runs 16 residues. The CDR3, as DNA: TGTGCCAGCAGCTTAGGCAGCGGTCCCGCCTACAATGAGCAGTTCTTC. The encoded protein is CASSLGSGPAYNEQFF.

This clonotype was counted many times. This chain joins TRBV28 and TRBJ2-5; the match to TRBD2 covers 16 bases. The CDR3 is 18 amino acids. V trimming: 4 bases; J trimming: 4 bases; junction bases outside the gene matches: 9. The V gene's germline CDR1 is MDHEN and CDR2 SYDVKM. CDR3: CASSSGTSGRARAETQYF. DNA for the CDR3: TGTGCCAGCAGTTCCGGGACTAGCGGGAGGGCCAGAGCAGAGACCCAGTACTTC.

The chain is built from TRBV4-1 and TRBJ1-3; D uncertain. This CDR3 is built from 13 residues. Germline-derived CDR1 and CDR2 are MGHRA and YSYEKL. V lost 4 bases, J lost 3 bases, and 7 bases lay in between. CDR3 sequence reads: CASSPDGGNTIYF. CDR3 sequence (DNA): TGCGCCAGCAGCCCGGACGGTGGAAACACCATATATTTT.

The sample holds many counts of this clonotype. CDR3 DNA: TGTGCCAGCAGCCCGGGACAGGGGACTAATGAAAAACTGTTTTTT. Amino acid sequence: CASSPGQGTNEKLFF. J is TRBJ1-4 and V is TRBV11-3, with 10 positions matching TRBD1. V trimming: 5 bases; J trimming: 2 bases; junction bases outside the gene matches: 2. Germline CDR1 reads SGHNT; CDR2 reads YENEEA. This CDR3 contains 15 residues.

The sample holds many counts of this clonotype. The gene calls are TRBV18 and TRBJ2-5; D may be TRBD1 (6 bases). This CDR3 is 15 amino acids long. The germline V and J ends were trimmed by 3 bases and 2 bases, with 13 bases remaining between them. Germline CDR1 is KGHSH and CDR2 is LQKENI. The CDR3 spells CASSPGDRRQETQYF. In DNA form, the CDR3 reads TGTGCCAGCTCACCCGGTGACAGGCGACAAGAGACCCAGTACTTC.

This clonotype was detected many times. This chain connects TRBV20-1 to TRBJ2-7; 10 bases match TRBD2. The CDR3 consists of 13 residues. V lost 6 bases and J lost 3; bases outside the gene matches: 5. CDR1 DFQATT and CDR2 SNEGSKA come from the germline V gene (reference sequence). CDR3 amino acids: CSALGTSDYEQYF. As DNA, the CDR3 is TGCAGTGCCTTGGGGACTAGCGACTACGAGCAGTACTTC.

This clonotype was counted ten times or more. The chain is built from TRBV6-1 and TRBJ1-5, with a tentative D call TRBD1 (5 bases). Trimming shortened V by 6 bases and J by 0 bases, and 12 bases separated the two germline ends. The CDR3 totals 15 residues. Germline V gene lookup returns CDR1 MNHNS and CDR2 SASEGT. The CDR3 loop is CASSPGQTSNQPQHF. The CDR3 region has the DNA TGTGCCAGCAGCCCGGGGCAGACTAGCAATCAGCCCCAGCATTTT.

The V and J genes are TRBV6-2 or TRBV6-3 and TRBJ1-5; 8 nucleotides agree with TRBD1. This CDR3 has 14 residues. From germline, CDR1 is MNHEY and CDR2 SVGEGT. After removal of 7 bases from V and 4 bases from J, the junction contained 6 bases not matched to a gene. CDR3 sequence (DNA): TGTGCCAGCACTCAGGACAGGGATAATCAGCCCCAGCATTTT. Encoded protein: CASTQDRDNQPQHF.

There are many counts of this clonotype. This rearrangement joins TRBV30 to TRBJ2-3; 7 positions agree with TRBD2. The germline gives CDR1 GTSNPN, CDR2 SVGIG (reference sequence). V gave up 3 bases and J gave up 1 base; unmatched junction bases: 7. The CDR3 extends over 15 amino acids. CDR3 nucleotides: TGTGCCTGGAGGTTAGGGCTAGCGGGCACAGATACGCAGTATTTT. Its protein is CAWRLGLAGTDTQYF.

This clonotype was seen ten or more times. V and J are TRBV20-1 and TRBJ2-7, with a possible D match to TRBD1 (5 bases). Germline V gene sequence: CDR1 DFQATT, CDR2 SNEGSKA (reference sequence). Trimming took off 2 bases at V and 6 bases at J, with 8 bases between the two ends. The CDR3 has 11 amino acids. In DNA form, the CDR3 reads TGCAGTGCTAGATTGGGGCCCGAGCAGTACTTC. It codes for CSARLGPEQYF.

This clonotype was seen many times. CDR3 sequence: CASSIRTLQETQYF. As DNA, the CDR3 is TGTGCCAGCAGCATAAGGACACTCCAAGAGACCCAGTACTTC. The genes are TRBV3-1 and TRBJ2-5, with D possibly matching TRBD1 (5 bases). Trimming stripped 5 bases from V and 1 base from J, with 11 bases between. CDR1 is LGHDT, CDR2 YNNKEL, per germline (reference sequence). This CDR3 contains 14 residues.

There are many counts of this clonotype. The chain links TRBV11-2 to TRBJ2-3; D might be TRBD2 (6 bases). The CDR3 spans 15 residues. With 5 bases removed from V and 0 bases from J, the gap between germline ends came to 12 bases. Germline CDR1 reads SGHAT; CDR2 reads FQNNGV. CDR3 residues: CASSHRGYSTDTQYF. The CDR3 DNA reads as TGTGCCAGCAGCCACCGGGGGTATAGCACAGATACGCAGTATTTT.

At least ten counts were recorded for this clonotype. The chain joins TRBV7-8 to TRBJ2-3; tentatively, D is TRBD2 (5 bases). The ends were cut back, 5 bases at V and 1 base at J, with 13 bases in the middle. Germline CDR1 is SGHVS and CDR2 is FQNEAQ. CDR3 length: 15 amino acids. CDR3 sequence reads: CASSGRAERTDTQYF. CDR3 DNA: TGTGCCAGCAGCGGCCGAGCGGAGCGCACAGATACGCAGTATTTT.

This clonotype has just a few counts. The chain is built from TRBV28 and TRBJ1-2; TRBD1 is a possible D gene (6 bases). Per the germline V gene, CDR1 is MDHEN and CDR2 is SYDVKM. V was shortened by 7 bases and J by 0 bases, with 15 bases between the two germline ends. The CDR3 has 15 residues. CDR3 sequence: CASTKGGEANYGYTF. The DNA for the CDR3 is TGTGCCAGCACCAAAGGGGGGGAAGCTAACTATGGCTACACCTTC.

V usage is TRBV27 and J usage is TRBJ2-3; TRBD2 is a possible D gene (5 bases). The length of the CDR3 is 16 residues. Trimming pared 5 bases from V and 0 bases from J, leaving 15 bases between. Germline V gene sequence: CDR1 MNHEY, CDR2 SMNVEV (reference sequence). This CDR3 reads CASSREPRPSTDTQYF. For the CDR3, the DNA is TGTGCCAGCAGTCGGGAACCTCGTCCGAGCACAGATACGCAGTATTTT.

The chain links TRBV3-1 to TRBJ2-5, with 13 positions matching TRBD2. J was trimmed by 5 bases and V by 4 bases; bases with no gene match: 7. This CDR3 has 16 amino acids. CDR1 LGHDT and CDR2 YNNKEL come from the germline V gene (reference sequence). This CDR3 is CASSPRTSGGSETQYF. DNA of the CDR3: TGTGCCAGCAGCCCCAGGACTAGCGGGGGCTCGGAGACCCAGTACTTC.